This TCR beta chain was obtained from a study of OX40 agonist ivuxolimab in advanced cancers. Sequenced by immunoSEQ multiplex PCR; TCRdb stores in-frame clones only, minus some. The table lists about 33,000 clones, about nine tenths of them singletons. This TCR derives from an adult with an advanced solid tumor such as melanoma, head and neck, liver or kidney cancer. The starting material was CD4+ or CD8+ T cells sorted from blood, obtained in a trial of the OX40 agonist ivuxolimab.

This CDR3 is CAWSVGQTNEQFF. The CDR3 bases are TGTGCCTGGAGTGTAGGGCAGACCAATGAGCAGTTCTTC. The J gene is TRBJ2-1, the V gene TRBV30; no clear D. This CDR3 is built from 13 residues. CDR1 is GTSNPN and CDR2 is SVGIG in the germline V gene (reference sequence). The V gene lost 0 bases and the J gene lost 6 bases, with 9 bases spanning the gap.